A selection of T cell receptor beta chains follows, all from one sample in a study of blood T cells in healthy people across ages. MiXCR was run by TCRdb on the 5' RACE reads, yielding one entry per CDR3 protein. The sample shows roughly 720,000 distinct CDR3 sequences, about 53% of them seen only once. The sequenced sample consisted of blood. These receptors all stem from a man older than 75 in good health. CDR3s include the opening cysteine and the closing phenylalanine or tryptophan. A D gene is named only where the DNA matches it firmly. Some rows have no size entry. The others give once, few or many, or a class for an expanded clone.

j_gene: TRBJ2-2; v_gene: TRBV6-2/TRBV6-3; d_gene: TRBD2; abundance: .; CDR3aa: CASRPGLGNTGELFF; CDR3nt: TGTGCCAGCAGACCGGGACTAGGGAACACCGGGGAGCTGTTTTTT
j_gene: TRBJ2-5; v_gene: TRBV29-1; d_gene: .; abundance: .; CDR3aa: CTGGNQETQYF; CDR3nt: TGCACCGGTGGGAACCAAGAGACCCAGTACTTC
j_gene: TRBJ2-1; v_gene: TRBV11-2; d_gene: .; abundance: .; CDR3aa: CASSRKLAGQSTYNEQFF; CDR3nt: TGTGCCAGCAGCCGAAAATTAGCGGGACAGTCAACCTACAATGAGCAGTTCTTC
j_gene: TRBJ2-4; v_gene: TRBV24-1; d_gene: .; abundance: .; CDR3aa: CATSDTGQGPTMGSQYF; CDR3nt: TGTGCCACCAGTGATACAGGGCAGGGGCCCACCATGGGGTCCCAGTACTTC
j_gene: TRBJ2-1; v_gene: TRBV7-9; d_gene: TRBD2; abundance: .; CDR3aa: CASSPAILAGAHNEQFF; CDR3nt: TGTGCCAGCAGCCCCGCTATCCTAGCGGGAGCTCACAATGAGCAGTTCTTC
j_gene: TRBJ2-2; v_gene: TRBV12-3/TRBV12-4; d_gene: .; abundance: .; CDR3aa: CASRGGTGYTGELFF; CDR3nt: TGTGCCAGCAGGGGAGGCACGGGCTACACCGGGGAGCTGTTTTTT
j_gene: TRBJ2-7; v_gene: TRBV7-2; d_gene: .; abundance: .; CDR3aa: CASSLFGSQSEQYF; CDR3nt: TGTGCCAGCAGCTTGTTTGGCTCCCAATCCGAGCAGTACTTC
j_gene: TRBJ2-6; v_gene: TRBV2; d_gene: .; abundance: .; CDR3aa: CASSEARAASGANVLTF; CDR3nt: TGTGCCAGCAGTGAAGCGCGAGCGGCTTCTGGGGCCAACGTCCTGACTTTC
j_gene: TRBJ1-2; v_gene: TRBV10-3; d_gene: TRBD1; abundance: .; CDR3aa: CAITEDRGLVGYTF; CDR3nt: TGTGCCATCACCGAGGACAGGGGGTTGGTTGGCTACACCTTC
j_gene: TRBJ2-5; v_gene: TRBV6-2/TRBV6-3; d_gene: TRBD1; abundance: few; CDR3aa: CAGTGGRQETQYF; CDR3nt: TGTGCCGGGACAGGGGGTCGGCAAGAGACCCAGTACTTC
j_gene: TRBJ2-1; v_gene: TRBV29-1; d_gene: .; abundance: few; CDR3aa: CSMSGYPYNEQFF; CDR3nt: TGCAGCATGAGCGGGTACCCCTACAATGAGCAGTTCTTC
j_gene: TRBJ1-5; v_gene: TRBV28; d_gene: TRBD1; abundance: .; CDR3aa: CATREGGAGNSNQPQHF; CDR3nt: TGTGCCACCCGGGAAGGGGGCGCGGGTAATAGCAATCAGCCCCAGCATTTT
j_gene: TRBJ1-5; v_gene: TRBV12-3/TRBV12-4; d_gene: .; abundance: .; CDR3aa: CASSLDHTYQHF; CDR3nt: TGTGCCAGCAGTTTAGACCACACATACCAGCATTTT
j_gene: TRBJ1-5; v_gene: TRBV7-2; d_gene: TRBD1; abundance: few; CDR3aa: CASSTGGLGNQPQHF; CDR3nt: TGTGCCAGCAGCACAGGGGGTTTAGGCAATCAGCCCCAGCATTTT
j_gene: TRBJ2-2; v_gene: TRBV29-1; d_gene: .; abundance: many; CDR3aa: CSVKGTGTANTGELFF; CDR3nt: TGCAGCGTAAAGGGCACCGGGACGGCGAACACCGGGGAGCTGTTTTTT
j_gene: TRBJ2-7; v_gene: TRBV7-9; d_gene: .; abundance: .; CDR3aa: CASSPRDLDSYEQYF; CDR3nt: TGTGCCAGCAGCCCCAGGGACCTGGACTCCTACGAGCAGTACTTC
j_gene: TRBJ2-4; v_gene: TRBV6-2/TRBV6-3; d_gene: .; abundance: few; CDR3aa: CASSTRTAIQYF; CDR3nt: TGTGCCAGCAGTACCCGAACGGCCATTCAGTACTTC
j_gene: TRBJ2-3; v_gene: TRBV20-1; d_gene: .; abundance: few; CDR3aa: CSASTGGDTQYF; CDR3nt: TGCAGTGCTAGTACCGGGGGCGATACGCAGTATTTT
j_gene: TRBJ2-7; v_gene: TRBV20-1; d_gene: .; abundance: .; CDR3aa: CSAGSAGVTYEQYF; CDR3nt: TGCAGCGCCGGTTCGGCCGGGGTTACCTACGAGCAGTACTTC
j_gene: TRBJ2-1; v_gene: TRBV7-9; d_gene: .; abundance: .; CDR3aa: CASSSRGYEQFF; CDR3nt: TGTGCCAGCAGCTCCCGTGGGTATGAGCAGTTCTTC
j_gene: TRBJ2-7; v_gene: TRBV3-1; d_gene: TRBD2; abundance: .; CDR3aa: CASSLSSGSEQYF; CDR3nt: TGTGCCAGCAGCCTATCTAGCGGGAGCGAGCAGTACTTC
j_gene: TRBJ1-2; v_gene: TRBV5-5; d_gene: .; abundance: few; CDR3aa: CASRLRWEDGYTF; CDR3nt: TGTGCCAGCAGACTCCGTTGGGAAGATGGCTACACCTTC
j_gene: TRBJ2-1; v_gene: TRBV9; d_gene: TRBD2; abundance: .; CDR3aa: CASSVAETSGRGQFF; CDR3nt: TGTGCCAGCAGCGTAGCTGAAACTAGCGGGAGGGGGCAGTTCTTC
j_gene: TRBJ2-1; v_gene: TRBV6-6; d_gene: .; abundance: .; CDR3aa: CASSYSPLAFGDYEQFF; CDR3nt: TGTGCCAGCAGTTACTCGCCTCTAGCTTTTGGGGACTATGAGCAGTTCTTC
j_gene: TRBJ2-7; v_gene: TRBV20-1; d_gene: .; abundance: once; CDR3aa: CSARSPGYSYEQYF; CDR3nt: TGCAGTGCTCGGTCCCCGGGGTACTCCTACGAGCAGTACTTC
j_gene: TRBJ2-7; v_gene: TRBV27; d_gene: .; abundance: few; CDR3aa: CASSHDSFGNSYEQYF; CDR3nt: TGTGCCAGCAGTCACGACAGTTTTGGGAACTCCTACGAGCAGTACTTC
j_gene: TRBJ2-4; v_gene: TRBV7-2; d_gene: .; abundance: few; CDR3aa: CASSFDSLAKNIQYF; CDR3nt: TGTGCCAGCAGCTTCGACAGCCTAGCCAAAAACATTCAGTACTTC
j_gene: TRBJ2-7; v_gene: TRBV20-1; d_gene: .; abundance: once; CDR3aa: CSAKGGTAHSYEQYF; CDR3nt: TGCAGTGCCAAAGGGGGGACAGCCCATTCCTACGAGCAGTACTTC
j_gene: TRBJ2-7; v_gene: TRBV20-1; d_gene: .; abundance: .; CDR3aa: CSARFARGEQYF; CDR3nt: TGCAGTGCTAGATTTGCTCGGGGCGAGCAGTACTTC
j_gene: TRBJ2-2; v_gene: TRBV5-1; d_gene: TRBD2; abundance: .; CDR3aa: CASSLLGRGTGELFF; CDR3nt: TGCGCCAGCAGCTTGCTCGGGAGGGGTACCGGGGAGCTGTTTTTT
j_gene: TRBJ2-7; v_gene: TRBV7-2; d_gene: .; abundance: .; CDR3aa: CASSLAPGESYEQYF; CDR3nt: TGTGCCAGCAGCTTAGCTCCAGGGGAGTCCTACGAGCAGTACTTC
j_gene: TRBJ2-3; v_gene: TRBV12-3/TRBV12-4; d_gene: TRBD1; abundance: .; CDR3aa: CASRQGARSTDTQYF; CDR3nt: TGTGCCAGCAGACAGGGGGCACGTAGCACAGATACGCAGTATTTT
j_gene: TRBJ2-7; v_gene: TRBV12-3/TRBV12-4; d_gene: .; abundance: .; CDR3aa: CASTLDIQTYEQYF; CDR3nt: TGTGCCAGCACCCTAGACATTCAGACCTACGAGCAGTACTTC
j_gene: TRBJ2-5; v_gene: TRBV6-6; d_gene: .; abundance: .; CDR3aa: CASPGPAGETQYF; CDR3nt: TGTGCCAGCCCGGGTCCGGCGGGAGAGACCCAGTACTTC
j_gene: TRBJ2-7; v_gene: TRBV29-1; d_gene: TRBD2; abundance: .; CDR3aa: CSVEDPGGETYEQYF; CDR3nt: TGCAGCGTTGAGGACCCGGGAGGGGAGACCTACGAGCAGTACTTC
j_gene: TRBJ2-7; v_gene: TRBV12-3/TRBV12-4; d_gene: .; abundance: .; CDR3aa: CASSPPSQGHYEQYF; CDR3nt: TGTGCCAGCAGTCCCCCCTCACAGGGACACTACGAGCAGTACTTC
j_gene: TRBJ2-7; v_gene: TRBV20-1; d_gene: .; abundance: few; CDR3aa: CSARDLGVREQYF; CDR3nt: TGCAGTGCTAGAGATCTTGGGGTGCGCGAGCAGTACTTC
j_gene: TRBJ2-3; v_gene: TRBV20-1; d_gene: TRBD1; abundance: .; CDR3aa: CSARVDRGYTDTQYF; CDR3nt: TGCAGTGCTAGAGTTGACAGGGGGTACACAGATACGCAGTATTTT
j_gene: TRBJ2-1; v_gene: TRBV7-2; d_gene: .; abundance: .; CDR3aa: CASSPGRLPNNEQFF; CDR3nt: TGTGCCAGCAGCCCCGGGCGACTACCCAACAATGAGCAGTTCTTC
j_gene: TRBJ1-5; v_gene: TRBV7-3; d_gene: .; abundance: .; CDR3aa: CASGAGRNQPQHF; CDR3nt: TGTGCCAGCGGGGCAGGGCGCAATCAGCCCCAGCATTTT
j_gene: TRBJ2-6; v_gene: TRBV27; d_gene: .; abundance: few; CDR3aa: CASSSDTYSGANVLTF; CDR3nt: TGTGCCAGCAGTTCCGATACCTACTCTGGGGCCAACGTCCTGACTTTC
j_gene: TRBJ2-5; v_gene: TRBV20-1; d_gene: TRBD2; abundance: .; CDR3aa: CSAREGLREYNEQYF; CDR3nt: TGCAGTGCTAGAGAGGGACTAAGGGAATATAATGAGCAGTACTTC